The 27 T cell receptor beta chains in this list originate from one sample, sequenced in a study of CXCR3-negative and CXCR3-positive naive CD8 T cells. With UMI labels, 5' RACE was used to prepare the TRB cDNA libraries. TCRdb reanalyzed the 5' RACE reads and collapses them to one entry per CDR3 protein, without DNA. Seen in this sample are under 65,000 distinct CDR3 sequences; the ten most common clones hold roughly a quarter. Input material: memory CD8+ T cells from blood. Receptors originate from a human donor in good health. Some clones in this sample may be carry-over from other donors' samples.

This chain connects TRBV5-1 to TRBJ1-1; TCRdb gives TRBD1 as the D gene, but with no DNA this cannot be confirmed. This CDR3 has 13 residues. CDR1 and CDR2 (germline): SGHRS, YFSETQ. The chain's CDR3 is CASSLGQGFEAFF. Variable domain in full (rest from reference TRBV5-1 and TRBJ1-1): KAGVTQTPRYLIKTRGQQVTLSCSPISGHRSVSWYQQTPGQGLQFLFEYFSETQRNKGNFPGRFSGRQFSNSRSEMNVSTLELGDSALYLCASSLGQGFEAFFGQGTRLTVV.

V and J are TRBV11-1 and TRBJ2-1; the D call of TRBD1 rests on TCRdb alone, since no DNA is present to check it. The germline gives CDR1 SGHAT, CDR2 FQDESV (reference sequence). The CDR3 runs 17 residues. CDR3 region: CASSPPEWQGAENEQFF.

This sequence joins TRBV7-9 and TRBJ2-7; TCRdb's assignment of TRBD1 cannot be checked, as there is no DNA. The CDR3 has 14 amino acids. Germline V gene lookup returns CDR1 SEHNR and CDR2 FQNEAQ (reference sequence). The chain's CDR3 is CASSTAGRIYEQYF.

The chain recombines TRBV14 with TRBJ2-7. Germline loops: CDR1 SGHDN, CDR2 FVKESK. The CDR3 is made up of 15 amino acids. CDR3: CASSQDVGTTYEQYF.

The chain links TRBV4-2 to TRBJ2-6; TCRdb lists TRBD1, though no DNA is available to test this call. The CDR3 spans 16 residues. Germline V gives CDR1 LGHNA, CDR2 YNFKEQ. CDR3 amino acids: CASSQKTGSGANVLTF.

This chain joins TRBV29-1 and TRBJ2-7; with no DNA, the TCRdb D assignment of TRBD1 cannot be verified. Germline CDR1 and CDR2: SQVTM and ANQGSEA. The CDR3 runs 13 residues. The CDR3 loop reads CSVTGGRTYEQYF.

The J gene is TRBJ2-1, the V gene TRBV20-1; TCRdb selects TRBD2, and the lack of DNA leaves this call unchecked. The CDR3 has 13 residues. Germline loops: CDR1 DFQATT, CDR2 SNEGSKA (reference sequence). This CDR3 is CSARLAGDNEQFF.

CDR3 region: CASSLGTASNQPQHF. The gene calls are TRBV27 and TRBJ1-5; no DNA is available, so the TRBD1 call from TCRdb remains unchecked. Per germline, CDR1 MNHEY and CDR2 SMNVEV (reference sequence). The CDR3 is 15 residues long.

The V call is TRBV6-6, the J call TRBJ1-3. Germline V CDR1 and CDR2: MNHNY, SVGAGI (reference sequence). CDR3 length: 13 residues. CDR3 loop: CASSEDDGNTIYF.

The rearrangement uses TRBV4-3 and TRBJ2-7; absent DNA, TCRdb's TRBD1 call cannot be checked. CDR3 length: 13 amino acids. Germline loops: CDR1 LGHNA, CDR2 YSLEER. The CDR3 spells CASSPGPMYEQYF.

The genes are TRBV28 and TRBJ2-3; TCRdb gives TRBD2 as the D gene, but with no DNA this cannot be confirmed. There are 16 residues in the CDR3. CDR1 and CDR2 from the germline V gene are MDHEN and SYDVKM. The CDR3 region is CASRTQDYPSTDTQYF.

The chain couples TRBV21-1 to TRBJ2-1; TCRdb gives TRBD2 as the D gene, but with no DNA this cannot be confirmed. TRBV21-1 is annotated as a pseudogene. The CDR3 consists of 16 residues. CDR3 in amino acids: CASRRDPGGLANEQFF.

This chain uses TRBV29-1 with TRBJ2-1; TCRdb names TRBD1, which stays unverified in the absence of DNA. Germline V gene sequence: CDR1 SQVTM, CDR2 ANQGSEA. The CDR3 loop spans 16 amino acids. CDR3 loop: CSVGSGDRDTYNEQFF.

The chain is built from TRBV15 and TRBJ1-1. The CDR3 is made up of 14 amino acids. Germline-derived CDR1 and CDR2 are LNHNV and YYDKDF (reference sequence). The CDR3: CATSRVLVNTEAFF.

V is TRBV12-3 or TRBV12-4 and J is TRBJ1-1; TCRdb lists TRBD1, though no DNA is available to test this call. The CDR3 contains 14 residues. The CDR3 protein is CASRHPAASTEAFF.

This chain joins TRBV29-1 and TRBJ2-5. This CDR3 has 11 residues. The V gene's germline CDR1 is SQVTM and CDR2 ANQGSEA. The CDR3 sequence: CSVDGGETQYF.

V gene TRBV4-3 combines with J gene TRBJ1-2; TCRdb returns TRBD1, unconfirmable since there is no DNA. Per germline, CDR1 LGHNA and CDR2 YSLEER. The CDR3 consists of 16 residues. The CDR3 sequence is CASSQDVSSLNYGYTF.

The chain recombines TRBV7-6 with TRBJ2-1; TCRdb returns TRBD2, unconfirmable since there is no DNA. Germline V gene sequence: CDR1 SGHVS, CDR2 FNYEAQ. The CDR3 is 16 residues long. CDR3 in amino acids: CASSLESGDAYNEQFF.

The genes are TRBV7-9 and TRBJ1-4; TCRdb selects TRBD1, and the lack of DNA leaves this call unchecked. The CDR3 totals 17 residues. Germline V gives CDR1 SEHNR, CDR2 FQNEAQ (reference sequence). The CDR3: CASSSRDRQTTNEKLFF.

CDR3 loop: CASSFLNTEAFF. The V and J genes are TRBV6-5 and TRBJ1-1. Per germline, CDR1 MNHEY and CDR2 SVGAGI. The CDR3 runs 12 residues.

The rearrangement uses TRBV7-9 and TRBJ2-7; TCRdb's assignment of TRBD2 cannot be checked, as there is no DNA. The V gene's germline CDR1 is SEHNR and CDR2 FQNEAQ (reference sequence). The CDR3 runs 15 residues. CDR3 loop: CASSSTSGSSYEQYF.

The chain combines TRBV12-3 or TRBV12-4 with TRBJ2-1. The CDR3 is made up of 16 amino acids. CDR3 amino acids: CASSSAYISSYNEQFF.

The V gene is TRBV5-1, the J gene TRBJ2-5; TCRdb outputs TRBD2, but without DNA this stays unchecked. The CDR3 runs to 17 residues. Germline V gene sequence: CDR1 SGHRS, CDR2 YFSETQ. The CDR3 here is CASFWGTSGSLQETQYF. The full variable domain, in which reference TRBV5-1 and TRBJ2-5 provide the parts outside the CDR3, is KAGVTQTPRYLIKTRGQQVTLSCSPISGHRSVSWYQQTPGQGLQFLFEYFSETQRNKGNFPGRFSGRQFSNSRSEMNVSTLELGDSALYLCASFWGTSGSLQETQYFGPGTRLLVL.

The rearrangement links TRBV6-5 to TRBJ2-2; TCRdb indicates TRBD1, and absent DNA this call remains unverified. The CDR3 loop spans 15 amino acids. The germline V gene has CDR1 MNHEY and CDR2 SVGAGI. The CDR3 loop reads CASSPGTDNTGELFF.

The rearrangement uses TRBV11-1 and TRBJ2-3; TCRdb's D gene call, TRBD2, goes unchecked for lack of DNA. The CDR3 is made up of 14 amino acids. Germline CDR1 and CDR2: SGHAT and FQDESV (reference sequence). The CDR3 spells CASSLVAGADTQYF.

The chain carries TRBV24-1 and TRBJ1-6; TCRdb selects TRBD1, and the lack of DNA leaves this call unchecked. Germline V gene lookup returns CDR1 KGHDR and CDR2 SFDVKD. CDR3 length: 16 amino acids. The CDR3 loop reads CATSEDNQGDNSPLHF.

The genes are TRBV28 and TRBJ2-5; TCRdb selects TRBD1, and the lack of DNA leaves this call unchecked. Germline lookup yields CDR1 MDHEN and CDR2 SYDVKM. This CDR3 is 14 amino acids long. The chain's CDR3 is CASRPRDTQETQYF. The full variable domain, with the rest looked up from reference TRBV28 and TRBJ2-5, is DVKVTQSSRYLVKRTGEKVFLECVQDMDHENMFWYRQDPGLGLRLIYFSYDVKMKEKGDIPEGYSVSREKKERFSLILESASTNQTSMYLCASRPRDTQETQYFGPGTRLLVL.